This T cell receptor beta chain was captured in a study of response to subunit inactivated influenza vaccine. Findings of the study overall: Authors suggested each seasonal influenza vaccination recruits few new T cells.

Each CDR3 protein is one row after TCRdb ran MiXCR on the RT-PCR reads. The data show over 800,000 distinct CDR3 sequences, about 20% seen once. With 1 base removed from V and 1 base from J, the gap between germline ends came to 13 bases. This CDR3 is 17 amino acids long. The germline gives CDR1 SGHVS, CDR2 FNYEAQ. This clonotype was found once. The target antigen is unknown. The material was PBMCs from blood, obtained less than 6 days after vaccination. The chain is built from TRBV7-6 and TRBJ2-2, with D perhaps matching TRBD1 (5 bases). The origin of this receptor is a man aged 45 to 65 who received an inactivated influenza vaccine. CDR3 coding DNA: TGTGCCAGCAGCTTAGAAATCGACGGACAGAACACCGGGGAGCTGTTTTTT. It translates to CASSLEIDGQNTGELFF.